The rows below give T cell receptor beta chains drawn from one sample of a study of regulatory T cells in long-lasting Graves disease. TCRdb processed the multiplex PCR reads anew with MiXCR; each CDR3 protein has one entry. Found here are hundreds of thousands of distinct CDR3 sequences, about 15% of them singletons; the top ten hold 7.8%. The same sample was also studied in work on T cells in Graves' hyperthyroidism and ophthalmopathy.

The sample was peripheral blood mononuclear cells (PBMCs), taken at new diagnosis, from a patient treated with antithyroid drugs. These receptor sequences come from a woman between 40 and 55 years old with Graves disease. CDR3s leave out the opening cysteine and the closing phenylalanine or tryptophan. A D gene is named only where the DNA matches it firmly. Size is omitted from some rows. Given values are once, few, many or a class for expanded clones.

TRBD2 TRBV19 many ASSRLAVPQETQY
. TRBV6-5 . ASSYRSGLGYGYT
. TRBV11-2 many ASSHGGRGLDEQF
TRBD1 TRBV10-3 many AIRARDSSYNEQF
TRBD1 TRBV20-1 few SARDLGTGDSPLH
TRBD1 TRBV24-1 few ATRARDSSVGDTQY
. TRBV3-1 many ASSRRGLETQY
TRBD1 TRBV6-1 . ASKSEGAEVETQY
. TRBV11-3 many ASSFDRPSTDTQY
TRBD2 TRBV7-2 few ASSLDSGSPYNEQF
. TRBV2 many ASTLGSYNEQF
TRBD2 TRBV2 many ASRATSGGNYEQF
. TRBV19 many ASSMLDRTNYGYT
. TRBV6-1 . ASSSEGILSGNTIY
. TRBV3-1 . ASSQVSGYTEAF
. TRBV29-1 many SVDGVTGNTEAF
. TRBV19 many ASSIVYVIRGSEQY
. TRBV7-9 few ASSPRKGSGTDTQY
TRBD1 TRBV2 . ASTGQGASEKLF
TRBD2 TRBV2 many ASIPRLGLAGDIAHEQY
TRBD1 TRBV20-1 many SVRHRGFSPLH
TRBD2 TRBV11-2 many ASSSASQTGTSGRQGQF
. TRBV6-2/TRBV6-3 . ASSSLTSTYEQY
. TRBV27 many ASSLSGRAF
TRBD2 TRBV28 many ASRLGFGLAETYEQY
. TRBV30 . AWSVGAVYEQY
TRBD2 TRBV7-9 many ASRHSGTYNEQF
. TRBV2 . ASSPERVTDTQY
. TRBV14 . ASSQVMGTEQF
TRBD1 TRBV18 few ASSPGTGSNEQF
. TRBV4-2 . ASSQEGEQY
. TRBV20-1 many SARDTGRPPYEQY